This TCR beta chain was retrieved from a study of identical twins. Study-level results: Invariant MAIT and iNKT cells may have partly biased zero-insertion analyses. Excess low generation probability was seen in twin-shared out-of-frame alpha sequences.

The CDR3 is 13 amino acids. Germline lookup yields CDR1 DFQATT and CDR2 SNEGSKA (reference sequence). The V end lost 2 bases, the J end lost 4 bases, and 8 bases lay between the germline ends. In TCRdb, the 5' RACE reads were re-called with MiXCR into one record per CDR3 protein. The table shows about 240,000 distinct CDR3 sequences, with about 12% occurring only once. To note about this clonotype: Its target is not known.

These same records also appear under a second study, on yellow fever vaccine responses in identical twins. That paper states: Among the twins, the vaccine T cell response reportedly seemed partly convergent and partly personalized.

This receptor was identified in a woman under 30 in good health. The rearrangement links TRBV20-1 to TRBJ2-2; D remains ambiguous. Material: memory (CD45RO+) T cells sorted from blood. The CDR3 loop reads CSARHILTGELFF. The CDR3 bases are TGCAGTGCTAGACACATCCTCACCGGGGAGCTGTTTTTT.